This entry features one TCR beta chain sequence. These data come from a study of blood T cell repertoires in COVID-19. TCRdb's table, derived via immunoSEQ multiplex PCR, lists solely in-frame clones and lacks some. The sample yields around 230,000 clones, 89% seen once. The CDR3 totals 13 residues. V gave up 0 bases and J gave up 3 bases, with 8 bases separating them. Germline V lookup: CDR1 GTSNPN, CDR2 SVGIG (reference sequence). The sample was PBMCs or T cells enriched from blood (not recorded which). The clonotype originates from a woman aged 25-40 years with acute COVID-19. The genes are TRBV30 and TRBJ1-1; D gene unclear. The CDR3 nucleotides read TGTGCCTGGAGTGTAGGGAGAGACACTGAAGCTTTCTTT. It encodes CAWSVGRDTEAFF.